One and the same sample provided the 25 T cell receptor beta chains below, sequenced in a study of blood T cell repertoires in COVID-19. Profiling relied on immunoSEQ multiplex PCR, and the TCRdb table lists in-frame clones only, not all of them. The sample has some 120,000 clones; approximately 85% are singletons. The sequenced sample was peripheral blood. The receptors derive from a woman over 75 with COVID-19, enrolled during active disease.

This rearrangement joins TRBV3-1 (or the pseudogene TRBV3-2) to TRBJ1-6; 7 bases are a match to TRBD1. The CDR3 is 14 amino acids. The V gene's germline CDR1 is LGHDT and CDR2 YNNKEL (reference sequence). V lost 5 bases, J lost 10 bases, and 8 bases stayed unmatched. DNA for the CDR3: TGTGCCAGCAGCTCAAACAGGGGAAACTCACCCCTCCACTTT. Translated, it gives CASSSNRGNSPLHF.

V gene TRBV19 combines with J gene TRBJ1-6; TRBD1 is a possible D gene (5 bases). The CDR3 extends over 15 amino acids. Trimming removed 5 bases from V and 9 bases from J, with 17 bases in between. Germline-derived CDR1 and CDR2 are LNHDA and SQIVND (reference sequence). In DNA, the CDR3 is TGTGCCAGTAGTCAAAACCCGACAGCCGGTTCACCCCTCCACTTT. Its protein is CASSQNPTAGSPLHF.

CDR3 DNA sequence: TGTGCCAGCAGTTCCATGGGGGTCCAGGGGGCCCTCTATGGCTACACCTTC. Encoded protein: CASSSMGVQGALYGYTF. This chain connects TRBV28 to TRBJ1-2; the match to TRBD1 covers 8 bases. Germline CDR1 and CDR2: MDHEN and SYDVKM. The junction had 14 bases not matched to a gene; V was cut back by 4 bases and J by 4 bases. The CDR3 totals 17 residues.

J is TRBJ2-5 and V is TRBV3-1 (or the pseudogene TRBV3-2); 7 bases agree with TRBD2. V was pared by 0 bases and J by 6 bases, with 1 base of the junction left unmatched. CDR3 length: 13 residues. CDR1 is LGHDT, CDR2 YNNKEL, per germline (reference sequence). In nucleotides, the CDR3 is TGTGCCAGCAGCCAAGAGGGACTACAGACCCAGTACTTC. As protein: CASSQEGLQTQYF.

V is TRBV5-1 and J is TRBJ2-7, with TRBD2 matching over 8 bases. CDR3 length: 15 amino acids. The V gene's germline CDR1 is SGHRS and CDR2 YFSETQ. With 0 bases clipped from V and 2 bases from J, the junction kept 4 bases outside the gene matches. CDR3 nucleotides: TGCGCCAGCAGCTTGGCCCCGGGGGGGGCCTACGAGCAGTACTTC. As protein: CASSLAPGGAYEQYF.

The chain links TRBV19 to TRBJ1-4; 7 bases line up with TRBD1. The V gene end was trimmed by 7 bases and the J gene end by 3 bases; junction bases not matched to a gene: 5. This CDR3 has 14 residues. Germline V gene data show CDR1 as LNHDA and CDR2 as SQIVND (reference sequence). The CDR3 DNA reads as TGTGCCAGTACCGCACAGGGGCCTAATGAAAAACTGTTTTTT. It encodes CASTAQGPNEKLFF.

CDR3 protein: CAISDRERAYNEQFF. CDR3 nucleotide sequence: TGTGCCATCAGTGATAGAGAGCGGGCATACAATGAGCAGTTCTTC. The rearrangement joins TRBV10-3 to TRBJ2-1; a weak D match, TRBD2 (6 bases). This CDR3 is 15 amino acids long. V was cut by 3 bases and J by 4 bases, with 13 bases left in between. Germline loops: CDR1 ENHRY, CDR2 SYGVKD.

This chain connects TRBV4-2 to TRBJ1-5; D gene ambiguous. The CDR3 length is 14 residues. V was clipped by 4 bases and J by 5 bases, with 12 bases between them. Germline CDR1 is LGHNA and CDR2 is YNFKEQ. The CDR3 nucleotides are TGTGCCAGCAGCCTTAACTTGATAGATCAGCCCCAGCATTTT. Its protein product is CASSLNLIDQPQHF.

The chain combines TRBV28 with TRBJ1-2, with 7 bases fitting TRBD1. This CDR3 is built from 14 residues. The V and J ends lost 4 bases and 4 bases, in that order; junction bases with no gene match: 6. Germline V gene sequence: CDR1 MDHEN, CDR2 SYDVKM. The CDR3 reads CASSSTGSSYGYTF. The CDR3 nucleotides are TGTGCCAGCAGTTCGACAGGGTCGTCCTATGGCTACACCTTC.

The V gene is TRBV4-1, the J gene TRBJ1-1, with D tentatively TRBD1 (6 bases). CDR3 length: 18 amino acids. Trimming took off 0 bases at V and 1 base at J, with 18 bases between the two ends. Germline CDR1 reads MGHRA; CDR2 reads YSYEKL. The CDR3 nucleotides are TGCGCCAGCAGCCAAGAACGGGGCAGGGGAATGACGAACACTGAAGCTTTCTTT. Translated: CASSQERGRGMTNTEAFF.

This chain links TRBV3-1 (or the pseudogene TRBV3-2) with TRBJ2-6; tentatively, D is TRBD1 (5 bases). Germline-derived CDR1 and CDR2 are LGHDT and YNNKEL (reference sequence). V gave up 1 base and J gave up 0 bases, with 10 bases separating them. The CDR3 length is 17 residues. This CDR3 reads CASSQATGSSGANVLTF. The CDR3 coding sequence is TGTGCCAGCAGCCAAGCAACAGGCAGCTCTGGGGCCAACGTCCTGACTTTC.

The chain couples TRBV18 to TRBJ2-3; D is possibly TRBD2 (5 bases). Germline CDR1 and CDR2: KGHSH and LQKENI. The CDR3 is 14 residues long. Between the trimmed V and J ends, which lost 0 bases and 7 bases, there was a span of 11 bases. CDR3 coding DNA: TGTGCCAGCTCACCACCGCCGGGATTAAATACGCAGTATTTT. This gives the protein CASSPPPGLNTQYF. The full variable domain, rest sourced from reference TRBV18 and TRBJ2-3, is NAGVMQNPRHLVRRRGQEARLRCSPMKGHSHVYWYRQLPEEGLKFMVYLQKENIIDESGMPKERFSAEFPKEGPSILRIQQVVRGDSAAYFCASSPPPGLNTQYFGPGTRLTVL.

This clone was observed once. One end of the junction fails to match germline, which may point to a read error. The chain employs TRBV6-2 or TRBV6-3 and TRBJ2-7, with 7 bases matching TRBD1. The CDR3 spans 14 residues. Germline V gives CDR1 MNHEY, CDR2 SVGEGT. The CDR3: CAGSFGQELYEQYF. The CDR3 DNA reads TGTGCCGGCAGTTTCGGACAGGAACTCTACGAGCAGTACTTC.

This rearrangement joins TRBV25-1 to TRBJ2-2; 7 nucleotides align to TRBD1. After removal of 3 bases from V and 4 bases from J, the junction contained 5 bases not matched to a gene. The germline CDR1 and CDR2 sequences are MGHDK and SYGVNS. This CDR3 region has 15 residues. The CDR3 loop is CASSEPAGGTGELFF. CDR3 DNA sequence: TGTGCCAGCAGTGAGCCCGCAGGGGGCACCGGGGAGCTGTTTTTT.

The rearrangement links TRBV7-8 to TRBJ2-2; 8 bases are shared with TRBD1. V was pared by 6 bases and J by 1 base, with 7 bases of the junction left unmatched. CDR3 length: 16 residues. CDR1 and CDR2 (germline): SGHVS, FQNEAQ. CDR3 coding DNA: TGTGCCAGCAGTCGTTTTGACAGGGGGAACACCGGGGAGCTGTTTTTT. This sequence encodes CASSRFDRGNTGELFF.

The chain links TRBV5-6 to TRBJ1-3; unclear D gene. Trimming stripped 0 bases from V and 1 base from J, with 14 bases between. This CDR3 region has 17 residues. Germline lookup yields CDR1 SGHDT and CDR2 YYEEEE. As DNA, the CDR3 is TGTGCCAGCAGCTTGGACAGTACCACCTTATCTGGAAACACCATATATTTT. Translating it yields CASSLDSTTLSGNTIYF.

The rearrangement uses TRBV2 and TRBJ2-1; 8 bases agree with TRBD2. The ends lost 3 bases at V and 1 base at J; junction bases unmatched: 2. The CDR3 runs 15 residues. Germline CDR1 and CDR2: SNHLY and FYNNEI. The CDR3 region has the DNA TGTGCCAGCAGTGAGGGCGGGAGGTCCTACAATGAGCAGTTCTTC. It yields the protein CASSEGGRSYNEQFF.

This chain connects TRBV7-9 to TRBJ1-1; no firm D call. Germline CDR1 SEHNR, CDR2 FQNEAQ (reference sequence). Trimming took 6 bases from V and 7 from J, leaving 18 bases between them. CDR3 length equals 14 residues. The CDR3 sequence: CASRRSGDGDEAFF. The CDR3 DNA reads TGTGCCAGCAGAAGAAGTGGCGACGGAGATGAAGCTTTCTTT. Drawing the rest from reference TRBV7-9 and TRBJ1-1, the complete variable domain is DTGVSQNPRHKITKRGQNVTFRCDPISEHNRLYWYRQTLGQGPEFLTYFQNEAQLEKSRLLSDRFSAERPKGSFSTLEIQRTEQGDSAMYLCASRRSGDGDEAFFGQGTRLTVV.

The chain employs TRBV3-1 (or the pseudogene TRBV3-2) and TRBJ1-1; no firm D call. The ends were cut back, 0 bases at V and 10 bases at J, with 15 bases in the middle. The CDR3 contains 14 residues. The germline gives CDR1 LGHDT, CDR2 YNNKEL (reference sequence). The chain's CDR3 is CASSQEAGWMGAFF. The CDR3 bases are TGTGCCAGCAGCCAAGAAGCGGGGTGGATGGGAGCTTTCTTT.

Here the CDR3 DNA reads TGTGCCAGCAGTTCGGGGACTAGCGGGCGCACAGATACGCAGTATTTT. Translated, it gives CASSSGTSGRTDTQYF. This sequence joins TRBV6-2 or TRBV6-3 and TRBJ2-3; 12 nucleotides line up with TRBD2. Germline V lookup: CDR1 MNHEY, CDR2 SVGEGT. V lost 4 bases and J lost 1; bases outside the gene matches: 3. This CDR3 region has 16 residues.

The chain uses TRBV2 and TRBJ2-2; 10 positions match TRBD2. CDR1 SNHLY and CDR2 FYNNEI come from the germline V gene. V dropped 5 bases and J dropped 7; count of bases not matched to a gene: 7. This CDR3 has 15 amino acids. CDR3 sequence: CASSLTSGTYGELFF. The CDR3, as DNA: TGTGCCAGCAGTTTAACTAGCGGGACTTACGGGGAGCTGTTTTTT.

A few counts support this clone. The chain links TRBV6-2 or TRBV6-3 to TRBJ2-7, with 10 bases aligning to TRBD1. With V trimmed by 4 bases and J by 4 bases, 4 bases remained unmatched. The germline V gene encodes CDR1 MNHEY and CDR2 SVGEGT. The CDR3 is 14 amino acids. CDR3 in amino acids: CASSSTGGGYEQYF. In DNA form, the CDR3 reads TGTGCCAGCAGTTCGACAGGGGGCGGATACGAGCAGTACTTC.

The CDR3 is CASSYSNSRQGYTEAFF. The CDR3 DNA sequence: TGTGCCAGCAGTTACTCGAATTCACGTCAGGGCTACACTGAAGCTTTCTTT. The rearrangement links TRBV6-2 or TRBV6-3 to TRBJ1-1; D perhaps matches TRBD1 (5 bases). From germline, CDR1 is MNHEY and CDR2 SVGEGT. V was trimmed by 0 bases and J by 3 bases, leaving 17 bases between them. This CDR3 is 17 amino acids long.

This clone was detected only once. CDR3 protein: CSVEGGGIEGYTF. The CDR3 nucleotides read TGCAGCGTTGAAGGTGGAGGGATTGAAGGCTACACCTTC. V and J are TRBV29-1 and TRBJ1-2; unclear D gene. Per the germline V gene, CDR1 is SQVTM and CDR2 is ANQGSEA. V was shortened by 1 base and J by 8 bases, with 14 bases between the two germline ends. There are 13 residues in the CDR3.

V and J are TRBV3-1 (or the pseudogene TRBV3-2) and TRBJ1-3, with 7 bases aligning to TRBD1. J lost 9 bases, V lost 4 bases, and 12 bases had no gene match. The CDR3 has 15 amino acids. The germline CDR1 and CDR2 sequences are LGHDT and YNNKEL (reference sequence). CDR3 nucleotide sequence: TGTGCCAGCAGCCCCGGGACAGCGGTTAGGTCCACCATATATTTT. It codes for CASSPGTAVRSTIYF.